This TCR beta chain was sequenced during a study of radiotherapy plus CTLA-4 blockade in lung cancer. Study information: In approximately 17% of patients, objective responses were seen; roughly 28% had disease control. Study-wide results and caveats: In blood, tumor-derived TCR clones expanded after radiotherapy plus ipilimumab. Early blood T cell clone dynamics, with interferon-beta, were reported to best predict response.

Worth noting for this clone: Antigen: not known.

CDR1 is SGHTA, CDR2 FQGTGA, per germline. Trimming stripped 5 bases from V and 9 bases from J, with 19 bases between. CDR3 length: 14 amino acids. Treatment of patients with chemo-refractory metastatic non-small-cell lung cancer consisted of focal radiation plus CTLA-4 blockade with ipilimumab. Profiled with immunoSEQ multiplex PCR; TCRdb holds only in-frame clones, not every one. The table has 80,000 to 100,000 clones, approximately 74% seen once. Specimen: peripheral blood, collected from a patient treated with radiotherapy plus ipilimumab. This clonotype was obtained from a human donor with non-small cell lung cancer who had a partial response to radiotherapy plus ipilimumab. Some clones in this sample may be carry-over from other donors' samples. The rearrangement uses TRBV7-3 and TRBJ1-1; perhaps TRBD1 as D (6 bases). This chain's CDR3 is CASSVPGRGQKAFF. CDR3 DNA sequence: TGTGCCAGCAGCGTCCCCGGACGAGGACAGAAAGCTTTCTTT.